This TCR beta chain was profiled in a study of T cells expressing NK-cell markers (dated by TCRdb to 2020 to 2021). At the level of the whole study: TCR beta-chain repertoires were profiled in sorted CD3+CD56+NKG2C+, CD3+CD56+NKG2C- and CD3+CD56-NKG2C+ T-cell subsets from several donors. Seven of the eight sequenced donors were HCMV-seropositive and one was HCMV-seronegative. All eight donors whose samples were sequenced were randomly selected healthy volunteers, three of them men and five women. Libraries were sequenced as 2 x 150 bp reads on Illumina HiSeq 2000/2500, MiSeq or NextSeq.

Sequencing took place on an Illumina HiSeq 2000. 5'RACE template switching, by which a universal primer site and unique molecular identifiers were added, was used to make TCR beta cDNA libraries. cDNA synthesis was primed from the TCR beta constant segment and was followed by two successive PCR amplification steps. The paper's processing steps were these. Reads were demultiplexed and grouped by UMI with MIGEC, and clonotypes were assembled and quantified with MiTCR. To exclude erroneous sequences, only TCR cDNA sequences supported by at least two reads were retained. The tcR package was used for downstream repertoire analysis, and clonotypes were matched between fractions using CDR3 nucleotide sequence together with V segment. VDJmatch was used to annotate antigen specificity against VDJdb, with one amino acid substitution in CDR3 allowed. TCRdb reprocessed the raw reads; every CDR3 protein sequence is a single record, and DNA is not supplied. The V and J calls were determined by TCRdb, not by the authors. The sample's own table lists hundreds of thousands of distinct CDR3 sequences. The ten largest make up around 4% of the sample.

A commercial ELISA kit detecting HCMV-specific IgG in serum was used to determine HCMV serostatus. Peripheral blood mononuclear cells were isolated from blood by Ficoll density gradient centrifugation. Summary of the overall study and its limitations: Those dominant clonotypes were again the most abundant among CD3+CD56-NKG2C+ cells in a few donors, at about 28.3-65%. In a handful of donors, the dominant CD3+CD56+NKG2C+ clonotypes were among the top 10 CD8+ clonotypes and accounted for about 1.0-7.5% of CD8+ T cells. Whether the expanded NKG2C-expressing T cell clones were specific for HCMV antigens remained unclear.

The CDR3 covers 14 residues, taking in both the cysteine and the phenylalanine. Only the protein is available. CDR1 and CDR2, per the germline V gene, are MNHNS and SASEGT. About this clonotype: Its binding antigen is unknown.

Sequenced input: blood T cells: a sorted CD56 or NKG2C T cell subset, CD4+ or CD8+ T cells, or bulk PBMC T cells (not recorded which). The chain links TRBV6-1 with TRBJ2-5; TCRdb lists TRBD1, though no DNA is available to test this call. This receptor was obtained from a woman between 18 and 69 years old in good health. The CDR3: CASRRDRGRETQYF.